Following are 15 T cell receptor beta chains from one sample sequenced in a study of blood T cell repertoires in COVID-19. Assay: immunoSEQ multiplex PCR; the TCRdb copy retains only in-frame clones and omits some. In the table there are about 76,000 clones, around 90% of which are singletons. Material for sequencing was peripheral blood. All receptors derive from a man aged 50 to 59 with acute or convalescent COVID-19.

The rearrangement uses TRBV7-9 and TRBJ2-2; 7 bases agree with TRBD1. Germline CDR1 reads SEHNR; CDR2 reads FQNEAQ (reference sequence). This CDR3 is built from 14 residues. Trimming cost V 4 bases and J 4 bases; bases outside gene matches: 3. In DNA, the CDR3 is TGTGCCAGCAGCTCTTACAGGGGCACCGGGGAGCTGTTTTTT. This sequence encodes CASSSYRGTGELFF.

J is TRBJ2-7 and V is TRBV9; D may be TRBD2 (6 bases). The germline V gene has CDR1 SGDLS and CDR2 YYNGEE. The ends were cut back, 0 bases at V and 0 bases at J, with 10 bases in the middle. The CDR3 totals 15 residues. In nucleotides, the CDR3 is TGTGCCAGCAGCGTAGGTTTAGCGGCCTCCTACGAGCAGTACTTC. Residues: CASSVGLAASYEQYF.

This CDR3 reads CSVGRGQGDGYTF. In DNA form, the CDR3 reads TGCAGCGTTGGAAGGGGACAGGGGGACGGCTACACCTTC. The chain has TRBV29-1 and TRBJ1-2, with 11 bases matching TRBD1. Trimming removed 4 bases from V and 8 bases from J; junction bases left unmatched: 6. CDR3 length equals 13 residues. Germline loops: CDR1 SQVTM, CDR2 ANQGSEA.

The J gene is TRBJ1-1, the V gene TRBV6-2 or TRBV6-3; D perhaps matches TRBD1 (5 bases). Germline V gene sequence: CDR1 MNHEY, CDR2 SVGEGT. The CDR3 contains 13 residues. Deletions cut 4 bases from V and 3 bases from J, with 9 bases between. The CDR3 coding sequence is TGTGCCAGCAGTTGGGGGGGTGACACTGAAGCTTTCTTT. Translating gives CASSWGGDTEAFF.

This chain uses TRBV28 with TRBJ2-1, with D uncertain. Germline V gene data show CDR1 as MDHEN and CDR2 as SYDVKM. This CDR3 comprises 14 residues. V shed 5 bases and J shed 5 bases, with 13 bases lying between them. CDR3 coding DNA: TGTGCCAGCAGTCCCCCCTTCAGCGACAATGAGCAGTTCTTC. Encoded protein: CASSPPFSDNEQFF. Using reference TRBV28 and TRBJ2-1 for the parts outside the CDR3, the full variable domain is DVKVTQSSRYLVKRTGEKVFLECVQDMDHENMFWYRQDPGLGLRLIYFSYDVKMKEKGDIPEGYSVSREKKERFSLILESASTNQTSMYLCASSPPFSDNEQFFGPGTRLTVL.

CDR3 in DNA: TGCGCCAGCAGCCAAGATCGGGCAGGGGACTATGGCTACACCTTC. It encodes CASSQDRAGDYGYTF. The genes are TRBV4-3 and TRBJ1-2; the D gene is possibly TRBD1 (6 bases). Trimming took off 0 bases at V and 3 bases at J, with 11 bases between the two ends. Looked up from germline, CDR1 is LGHNA and CDR2 is YSLEER. This CDR3 spans 15 amino acids.

This clone has only a few counts. This chain links TRBV19 with TRBJ1-5, with a tentative D call TRBD1 (6 bases). The CDR3 has 16 amino acids. The germline V gene has CDR1 LNHDA and CDR2 SQIVND (reference sequence). Trimming stripped 3 bases from V and 4 bases from J, with 16 bases between. Here the CDR3 DNA reads TGTGCCAGTAGTATGGCGGGGGGTACAGGGAATCAGCCCCAGCATTTT. As protein: CASSMAGGTGNQPQHF.

This clone was seen once. The chain is built from TRBV13 and TRBJ1-1; 8 nucleotides align to TRBD1. Germline values: CDR1 PRHDT, CDR2 FYEKMQ (reference sequence). The ends lost 4 bases at V and 5 bases at J; junction bases unmatched: 6. This CDR3 spans 14 amino acids. The DNA for the CDR3 is TGTGCCAGCAGCTCCAGGGGGCCGAAAACTGAAGCTTTCTTT. It codes for CASSSRGPKTEAFF. Looking up the rest from reference TRBV13 and TRBJ1-1 gives the full variable domain: AAGVIQSPRHLIKEKRETATLKCYPIPRHDTVYWYQQGPGQDPQFLISFYEKMQSDKGSIPDRFSAQQFSDYHSELNMSSLELGDSALYFCASSSRGPKTEAFFGQGTRLTVV.

The chain links TRBV6-2 or TRBV6-3 to TRBJ1-4, with 7 bases matching TRBD1. Germline CDR1 and CDR2: MNHEY and SVGEGT. The CDR3 totals 15 residues. V shed 3 bases and J 7 bases; nucleotides not matched to a gene: 8. The CDR3 here is CASSYSGQASEKLFF. The CDR3 nucleotides are TGTGCCAGCAGTTATTCCGGACAGGCCAGTGAAAAACTGTTTTTT.

The rearrangement links TRBV7-9 to TRBJ2-7; D might be TRBD1 (6 bases). Trimming shortened V by 0 bases and J by 2 bases, and 11 bases separated the two germline ends. The CDR3 is 15 amino acids. Per germline, CDR1 SEHNR and CDR2 FQNEAQ (reference sequence). This CDR3 reads CASSLATGLAYEQYF. The CDR3 DNA reads TGTGCCAGCAGCTTAGCGACAGGTCTTGCCTACGAGCAGTACTTC.

This rearrangement joins TRBV19 to TRBJ1-5; D gene uncertain. V lost 3 bases and J 3 bases, leaving 12 bases between the germline ends. CDR3 length: 15 amino acids. Germline V gene sequence: CDR1 LNHDA, CDR2 SQIVND (reference sequence). CDR3 bases: TGTGCCAGTAGTATTGGGCCTGCAGTCAATCAGCCCCAGCATTTT. It specifies CASSIGPAVNQPQHF.

This chain connects TRBV11-3 to TRBJ2-1, with D possibly TRBD2 on 5 matching bases. Germline lookup yields CDR1 SGHNT and CDR2 YENEEA. The CDR3 runs to 13 residues. Between the trimmed V and J ends, which lost 2 bases and 10 bases, there was a span of 12 bases. As DNA, the CDR3 is TGTGCCAGCAGCTTAAATGGTCTAGCAGAGCAGTTCTTC. Translated: CASSLNGLAEQFF.

The CDR3 loop reads CAWRVPPGTGGFNSPLHF. CDR3 nucleotides: TGTGCCTGGAGGGTACCTCCCGGGACAGGGGGTTTTAATTCACCCCTCCACTTT. The genes are TRBV30 and TRBJ1-6, with 11 positions matching TRBD1. CDR1 and CDR2 (germline): GTSNPN, SVGIG (reference sequence). The CDR3 length is 18 residues. V gave up 3 bases and J gave up 6 bases; unmatched junction bases: 13.

This clone was observed once. The CDR3 loop is CASSLNTGELFF. The CDR3, as DNA: TGTGCCAGCAGCCTTAACACCGGGGAGCTGTTTTTT. The chain links TRBV11-2 to TRBJ2-2; D is undetermined. Germline V gene data show CDR1 as SGHAT and CDR2 as FQNNGV. The CDR3 covers 12 residues. Trimming shortened V by 5 bases and J by 2 bases, and 3 bases separated the two germline ends.

The chain couples TRBV9 to TRBJ1-6, with a weak D call TRBD1 (5 bases). The CDR3 has 13 residues. The germline CDR1 and CDR2 sequences are SGDLS and YYNGEE. Trimming left V 4 bases short and J 8 bases short, with 10 bases between. The CDR3 sequence is CASSLGGDSPLHF. In DNA, the CDR3 is TGTGCCAGCAGCCTGGGGGGAGATTCACCCCTCCACTTT.